The 28 T cell receptor beta chains below all came from one sample that was sequenced in a study of siplizumab effects on memory and regulatory T cells. Assay used: immunoSEQ multiplex PCR; TCRdb lists only in-frame clones, some missing. The sample has approximately 94,000 clones, about 94% seen once. Sequencing was carried out using non-Treg CD4+ T cells sorted from blood. The receptors were gathered from a human donor in good health.

V gene TRBV5-5 combines with J gene TRBJ2-5; D is ambiguous. The CDR3 has 11 amino acids. V was trimmed by 1 base and J by 2 bases, leaving 0 bases between them. Germline CDR1 is SGHKS and CDR2 is YYEKEE (reference sequence). Here the CDR3 DNA reads TGTGCCAGCAGCTTGCAAGAGACCCAGTACTTC. Translating gives CASSLQETQYF.

This sequence joins TRBV19 and TRBJ1-3, with 9 positions matching TRBD1. The CDR3 consists of 15 residues. In germline, CDR1 is LNHDA, CDR2 SQIVND (reference sequence). The trim removed 6 bases at V and 2 bases at J, leaving 5 bases unmatched. CDR3 nucleotide sequence: TGTGCCAGTAGAAAGGACAGGGGAGCTGGAAACACCATATATTTT. It is translated as CASRKDRGAGNTIYF.

The chain couples TRBV2 to TRBJ1-2; D is unresolved. V was pared by 6 bases and J by 3 bases, with 20 bases between. The CDR3 runs to 16 residues. Germline-derived CDR1 and CDR2 are SNHLY and FYNNEI. The CDR3 DNA is TGTGCCAGCAGGGGGTCCGGGCCACACAACTACTATGGCTACACCTTC. This gives the protein CASRGSGPHNYYGYTF.

The chain recombines TRBV25-1 with TRBJ2-6; D is possibly TRBD2 (7 bases). Trimming took 4 bases from V and 3 from J, leaving 16 bases between them. The CDR3 consists of 17 residues. Germline CDR1 is MGHDK and CDR2 is SYGVNS. The CDR3 region is CASSVSWGGDGANVLTF. The CDR3 region has the DNA TGTGCCAGCAGTGTCTCTTGGGGGGGCGATGGGGCCAACGTCCTGACTTTC.

The genes are TRBV4-1 and TRBJ1-1; maybe TRBD1 (6 bases). The V end was cut by 1 base, the J end by 5 bases, with 14 bases between. Germline loops: CDR1 MGHRA, CDR2 YSYEKL. This CDR3 has 15 amino acids. The CDR3 sequence: CASSQAPGGFTEAFF. CDR3 DNA: TGCGCCAGCAGCCAAGCGCCCGGGGGCTTTACTGAAGCTTTCTTT.

The sample holds a few counts of this clone. V is TRBV19 and J is TRBJ1-1; D gene ambiguous. The V gene's germline CDR1 is LNHDA and CDR2 SQIVND (reference sequence). Trimming left V 5 bases short and J 0 bases short, with 10 bases between. The CDR3 is made up of 14 amino acids. The CDR3 DNA reads as TGTGCCAGTAGTGGGTTGGTTTTGAACACTGAAGCTTTCTTT. Its protein is CASSGLVLNTEAFF.

This clone was seen a handful of times. The CDR3 spells CASSLEGSYEQYF. In DNA form, the CDR3 reads TGCGCCAGCAGCTTGGAGGGGTCGTACGAGCAGTACTTC. The chain links TRBV5-1 to TRBJ2-7, with D perhaps TRBD1 (5 bases). Trimming removed 0 bases at V and 4 bases at J, with 8 bases between. The V gene's germline CDR1 is SGHRS and CDR2 YFSETQ. The CDR3 consists of 13 residues. The variable domain in full, completed from reference TRBV5-1 and TRBJ2-7, reads KAGVTQTPRYLIKTRGQQVTLSCSPISGHRSVSWYQQTPGQGLQFLFEYFSETQRNKGNFPGRFSGRQFSNSRSEMNVSTLELGDSALYLCASSLEGSYEQYFGPGTRLTVT.

This chain joins TRBV6-8 and TRBJ2-7; D is perhaps TRBD2 (5 bases). V was cut by 2 bases and J by 3 bases, with 8 bases left in between. The CDR3 loop spans 13 amino acids. The V gene's germline CDR1 is MNHGY and CDR2 SAAAGT. The CDR3 spells CASSYPGGYEQYF. CDR3 coding DNA: TGTGCCAGCAGTTACCCCGGAGGCTACGAGCAGTACTTC.

The chain has TRBV5-6 and TRBJ1-2; 10 bases are shared with TRBD1. Germline CDR1 is SGHDT and CDR2 is YYEEEE. The CDR3 has 14 amino acids. V dropped 4 bases and J dropped 3; count of bases not matched to a gene: 3. CDR3 bases: TGTGCCAGCAGCGGGGACAGGGGCTACTATGGCTACACCTTC. It specifies CASSGDRGYYGYTF.

The rearrangement links TRBV10-2 to TRBJ2-5, with D possibly matching TRBD2 (6 bases). The CDR3 extends over 14 amino acids. Trimming took 6 bases from V and 2 from J, leaving 13 bases between them. Germline CDR1 and CDR2: WSHSY and SAAADI. The CDR3 coding sequence is TGCGCCAGCAGCCCCGGAGGAGGGCAAGAGACCCAGTACTTC. Its protein product is CASSPGGGQETQYF.

The rearrangement links TRBV7-3 to TRBJ1-2; possible D gene TRBD1, 6 bases. V was shortened by 5 bases and J by 8 bases, with 21 bases between the two germline ends. The CDR3 loop spans 15 amino acids. CDR1 is SGHTA, CDR2 FQGTGA, per germline. CDR3 loop: CASSLRPTGAQGYTF. Here the CDR3 DNA reads TGTGCCAGCAGCCTGAGGCCTACGGGGGCACAGGGCTACACCTTC.

Comments on this clone: This sample also contains other DNA sequences that code for the same CDR3. V is TRBV20-1 and J is TRBJ2-7, with D possibly being TRBD2 (6 bases). CDR1 DFQATT and CDR2 SNEGSKA come from the germline V gene (reference sequence). V was cut by 3 bases and J by 3 bases, with 6 bases left in between. The CDR3 spans 11 residues. The CDR3 sequence: CSASGSYEQYF. CDR3 DNA sequence: TGCAGTGCTAGCGGGAGCTACGAGCAGTACTTC.

The chain uses TRBV19 and TRBJ2-7, with 9 bases matching TRBD2. After removal of 10 bases from V and 0 bases from J, the junction contained 10 bases not matched to a gene. CDR3 length: 15 amino acids. The germline gives CDR1 LNHDA, CDR2 SQIVND (reference sequence). CDR3 DNA: TGTGCCACCACGGGGCTAGCGGGGAACTCCTACGAGCAGTACTTC. It is translated as CATTGLAGNSYEQYF.

The chain carries TRBV11-2 and TRBJ2-1; D gene ambiguous. Germline V gene sequence: CDR1 SGHAT, CDR2 FQNNGV. The CDR3 consists of 10 residues. V dropped 5 bases and J dropped 7 bases, with 3 bases sitting between them. CDR3 sequence (DNA): TGTGCCAGCAGCAATAATGAGCAGTTCTTC. Amino acid sequence: CASSNNEQFF.

In DNA, the CDR3 is TGTGCCAGCAGTTTAGACCTCCTGGGCACCCAGTACTTC. Protein product: CASSLDLLGTQYF. V gene TRBV6-5 combines with J gene TRBJ2-5; D not certain. The germline V and J ends were trimmed by 4 bases and 8 bases, with 14 bases remaining between them. Germline values: CDR1 MNHEY, CDR2 SVGAGI. This CDR3 region has 13 residues.

This chain connects TRBV27 to TRBJ2-7; no definite D call. V gave up 2 bases and J gave up 0 bases, with 14 bases separating them. This CDR3 is built from 16 residues. CDR1 and CDR2 from the germline V gene are MNHEY and SMNVEV (reference sequence). DNA of the CDR3: TGTGCCAGCAGTTTAAAGCCAGCCCATAGCTCCTACGAGCAGTACTTC. It translates to CASSLKPAHSSYEQYF.

The rearrangement uses TRBV28 and TRBJ2-7, with TRBD1 matching over 7 bases. Germline assignment: CDR1 MDHEN and CDR2 SYDVKM. The CDR3 is 14 residues long. The CDR3 loop reads CAAFNRGETYEQYF. Here the CDR3 DNA reads TGTGCTGCCTTCAACAGGGGAGAAACCTACGAGCAGTACTTC. The full variable domain, completed using reference TRBV28 and TRBJ2-7, is DVKVTQSSRYLVKRTGEKVFLECVQDMDHENMFWYRQDPGLGLRLIYFSYDVKMKEKGDIPEGYSVSREKKERFSLILESASTNQTSMYLCAAFNRGETYEQYFGPGTRLTVT.

DNA of the CDR3: TGTGCCAGCAGTTCCGGGACAGCCCGTCGCTATGGCTACACCTTC. Protein sequence: CASSSGTARRYGYTF. The chain employs TRBV27 and TRBJ1-2; 7 bases align to TRBD1. Per germline, CDR1 MNHEY and CDR2 SMNVEV (reference sequence). V dropped 4 bases and J dropped 4; count of bases not matched to a gene: 9. The CDR3 totals 15 residues.

This chain uses TRBV28 with TRBJ2-1; D tentatively fits TRBD1 or TRBD2 (6 bases each). This CDR3 is built from 12 residues. Trimming left V 7 bases short and J 6 bases short, with 10 bases between. CDR1 is MDHEN, CDR2 SYDVKM, per germline. CDR3 loop: CASKGGSNEQFF. The DNA of the CDR3 is TGTGCCAGCAAGGGGGGAAGCAATGAGCAGTTCTTC.

The CDR3 coding sequence is TGTGCCAGCAGTGACGAATTGGGGTTTGGTGGCTACACCTTC. It codes for CASSDELGFGGYTF. The chain links TRBV6-4 to TRBJ1-2; D gene ambiguous. The V end lost 2 bases, the J end lost 7 bases, and 14 bases lay between the germline ends. CDR3 length equals 14 residues. CDR1 is MRHNA, CDR2 SNTAGT, per germline.

This clone was seen a few times. The chain recombines TRBV29-1 with TRBJ1-1; a possible D gene is TRBD1 (5 bases). CDR3 size: 12 residues. Germline V lookup: CDR1 SQVTM, CDR2 ANQGSEA. Trimming cost V 4 bases and J 1 base, with 7 bases left between them. Here the CDR3 DNA reads TGCAGCGTTGGACAGACGAACACTGAAGCTTTCTTT. Encoded protein: CSVGQTNTEAFF.

This chain joins TRBV5-1 and TRBJ1-3, with 7 bases lining up with TRBD1. The V and J ends lost 4 bases and 4 bases, in that order; junction bases with no gene match: 11. This CDR3 has 16 residues. Per germline, CDR1 SGHRS and CDR2 YFSETQ. The CDR3 is CASSAVQGVIGNTIYF. The DNA for the CDR3 is TGCGCCAGCAGCGCAGTCCAGGGGGTAATCGGAAACACCATATATTTT.

The chain joins TRBV15 to TRBJ2-1, with D perhaps matching TRBD1 or TRBD2 (5 bases each). CDR1 is LNHNV and CDR2 is YYDKDF in the germline V gene (reference sequence). The CDR3 is made up of 15 amino acids. The V and J ends lost 8 bases and 7 bases respectively, with 21 bases between them. The CDR3 is CATPHSGQLGNEQFF. The CDR3 DNA sequence: TGTGCCACCCCCCACTCGGGGCAATTGGGGAATGAGCAGTTCTTC. Full variable domain (outside the CDR3, taken from reference TRBV15 and TRBJ2-1): DAMVIQNPRYQVTQFGKPVTLSCSQTLNHNVMYWYQQKSSQAPKLLFHYYDKDFNNEADTPDNFQSRRPNTSFCFLDIRSPGLGDTAMYLCATPHSGQLGNEQFFGPGTRLTVL.

The chain links TRBV10-3 to TRBJ2-3; 12 bases map to TRBD2. The V gene end was trimmed by 5 bases and the J gene end by 5 bases; junction bases not matched to a gene: 5. This CDR3 is built from 15 residues. Germline CDR1 reads ENHRY; CDR2 reads SYGVKD. The CDR3 DNA sequence: TGTGCCATCAGTCCTAGCGGGAGGGTGGAAGATACGCAGTATTTT. Its translation: CAISPSGRVEDTQYF.

The rearrangement links TRBV9 to TRBJ2-4; 8 bases are shared with TRBD2. The CDR3 sequence is 16 residues long. V was clipped by 1 base and J by 2 bases; unmatched bases: 5. Germline CDR1 and CDR2: SGDLS and YYNGEE. Here the CDR3 reads CASSVMASGSKNIQYF. CDR3 DNA sequence: TGTGCCAGCAGCGTAATGGCTAGCGGGTCCAAAAACATTCAGTACTTC.

J is TRBJ1-6 and V is TRBV5-1, with D uncertain. The CDR3 length is 15 residues. Germline assignment: CDR1 SGHRS and CDR2 YFSETQ. V was pared by 0 bases and J by 8 bases, with 12 bases between. The CDR3 region is CASSLASATYSPLHF. The CDR3 DNA is TGCGCCAGCAGCTTGGCGTCGGCCACCTATTCACCCCTCCACTTT.

The chain couples TRBV7-8 to TRBJ2-1; the D gene is possibly TRBD2 (5 bases). V lost 3 bases to trimming and J lost 4 bases, with 13 bases between them. The length of the CDR3 is 15 residues. From germline, CDR1 is SGHVS and CDR2 FQNEAQ. The CDR3 spells CASSFRLTNYNEQFF. CDR3 DNA sequence: TGTGCCAGCAGCTTCCGGTTGACTAATTACAATGAGCAGTTCTTC. Based on the CDR3 plus reference TRBV7-8 and TRBJ2-1, the full variable domain is GAGVSQSPRYKVAKRGQDVALRCDPISGHVSLFWYQQALGQGPEFLTYFQNEAQLDKSGLPSDRFFAERPEGSVSTLKIQRTQQEDSAVYLCASSFRLTNYNEQFFGPGTRLTVL.

The gene calls are TRBV12-2 and TRBJ2-5; the DNA was not compared with TRBD1, the D call given in the table. TRBV12-2 is classified as a pseudogene. The CDR3 length is 13 residues. This CDR3 reads CASRPRPTGTQYF. CDR3 bases: TGTGCAAGTCGCCCTAGACCGACAGGGACCCAGTACTTC.